Below, 20 T cell receptor beta chains from the same sample are listed, as sequenced in a study of cytomegalovirus exposure and HLA in healthy donors. Sequencing used immunoSEQ multiplex PCR; TCRdb keeps in-frame clones, though not all of them. In the table there are roughly 50,000 clones, about nine tenths of which are singletons. Source material: PBMCs. The receptors shown here come from a woman younger than 35 in good health and CMV-seropositive.

The genes are TRBV19 and TRBJ2-1; D is perhaps TRBD1 (6 bases). The germline CDR1 and CDR2 sequences are LNHDA and SQIVND (reference sequence). The CDR3 is 14 residues long. Trimming removed 5 bases at V and 7 bases at J, with 15 bases between. The CDR3 DNA reads TGTGCCAGTAGTTCACCGCACAGGGAGAATGAGCAGTTCTTC. Translated, it gives CASSSPHRENEQFF.

The rearrangement joins TRBV28 to TRBJ1-2; TRBD1 matches 9 bases. CDR1 and CDR2 (germline): MDHEN, SYDVKM. The CDR3 has 14 residues. V gave up 4 bases and J gave up 0 bases; unmatched junction bases: 0. The CDR3 loop is CASSWDRANYGYTF. As DNA, the CDR3 is TGTGCCAGCAGTTGGGACAGGGCTAACTATGGCTACACCTTC.

V is TRBV11-2 and J is TRBJ2-1; D is uncertain. Germline V gene data show CDR1 as SGHAT and CDR2 as FQNNGV. Trimming cost V 1 base and J 0 bases, with 7 bases left between them. This CDR3 has 15 residues. In DNA form, the CDR3 reads TGTGCCAGCAGCTTAGTGGTCAGCTCCTACAATGAGCAGTTCTTC. The encoded protein is CASSLVVSSYNEQFF.

The V call is TRBV5-6, the J call TRBJ2-5; a possible D gene is TRBD1 (5 bases). Trimming removed 4 bases from V and 2 bases from J, with 12 bases in between. Germline assignment: CDR1 SGHDT and CDR2 YYEEEE. The CDR3 is 14 residues long. The CDR3 reads CASSTRVGQETQYF. Here the CDR3 DNA reads TGTGCCAGCAGCACCAGGGTAGGGCAAGAGACCCAGTACTTC.

The V gene is TRBV28, the J gene TRBJ2-7, with 7 bases aligning to TRBD2. The trim removed 1 base at V and 2 bases at J, leaving 5 bases unmatched. The CDR3 sequence is 15 residues long. The germline V gene encodes CDR1 MDHEN and CDR2 SYDVKM. The CDR3 DNA follows: TGTGCCAGCAGTTTATTGGGGGGGACGACCTACGAGCAGTACTTC. This encodes CASSLLGGTTYEQYF.

J is TRBJ2-2 and V is TRBV7-3; D remains unclear. This CDR3 has 15 residues. V was clipped by 6 bases and J by 0 bases, with 11 bases between them. Per the germline V gene, CDR1 is SGHTA and CDR2 is FQGTGA. In DNA form, the CDR3 reads TGTGCCAGCAGTCGTCTCGGGTCGAACACCGGGGAGCTGTTTTTT. As protein: CASSRLGSNTGELFF.

V usage is TRBV21-1 and J usage is TRBJ1-5; no DNA check was done on the table's D call, TRBD1. TRBV21-1 is reported as a pseudogene. CDR3 length equals 18 residues. The CDR3 sequence: CASSKANMGQGENQPQHF. In DNA, the CDR3 is TGTGCCAGCAGCAAAGCTAATATGGGACAGGGTGAGAATCAGCCCCAGCATTTT.

The J gene is TRBJ1-1, the V gene TRBV6-5; a possible D gene is TRBD1 (6 bases). Trimming pared 6 bases from V and 10 bases from J, leaving 15 bases between. Germline-derived CDR1 and CDR2 are MNHEY and SVGAGI. This CDR3 is built from 12 residues. CDR3 nucleotide sequence: TGTGCCAGCAGAAATGGACAGACAGGAGCTTTCTTT. It specifies CASRNGQTGAFF.

V gene TRBV27 combines with J gene TRBJ2-2; D perhaps matches TRBD2 (6 bases). V lost 7 bases, J lost 7 bases, and 13 bases lay in between. The length of the CDR3 is 13 residues. CDR1 is MNHEY and CDR2 is SMNVEV in the germline V gene (reference sequence). The CDR3: CASKSPGVGELFF. The DNA for the CDR3 is TGTGCCAGCAAATCGCCGGGAGTCGGGGAGCTGTTTTTT.

This chain connects TRBV4-2 to TRBJ1-4; D is uncertain. The germline V and J ends were trimmed by 0 bases and 0 bases, with 2 bases remaining between them. Germline V gene lookup returns CDR1 LGHNA and CDR2 YNFKEQ. The CDR3 runs to 14 residues. CDR3 sequence (DNA): TGTGCCAGCAGCCAAGACGCAACTAATGAAAAACTGTTTTTT. Translation: CASSQDATNEKLFF.

V is TRBV19 and J is TRBJ2-7; 7 bases agree with TRBD1. This CDR3 region has 12 residues. The V segment lost 5 bases and the J segment 2 bases; nucleotides outside the gene matches: 0. Germline V gives CDR1 LNHDA, CDR2 SQIVND (reference sequence). CDR3 sequence: CASSQGAYEQYF. As DNA, the CDR3 is TGTGCCAGTAGTCAGGGGGCCTACGAGCAGTACTTC. Supplemented by reference TRBV19 and TRBJ2-7, the full variable domain reads DGGITQSPKYLFRKEGQNVTLSCEQNLNHDAMYWYRQDPGQGLRLIYYSQIVNDFQKGDIAEGYSVSREKKESFPLTVTSAQKNPTAFYLCASSQGAYEQYFGPGTRLTVT.

V usage is TRBV4-3 and J usage is TRBJ2-3; 9 bases are a match to TRBD1. Germline V CDR1 and CDR2: LGHNA, YSLEER. J gave up 0 bases and V 4 bases, and 2 bases lay outside the gene matches. This CDR3 spans 15 amino acids. The CDR3 here is CASSPGTGSTDTQYF. DNA for the CDR3: TGCGCCAGCAGCCCAGGGACAGGGAGCACAGATACGCAGTATTTT.

The sample holds one count of this clone. The rearrangement uses TRBV19 and TRBJ1-2; possible D gene TRBD1, 6 bases. From germline, CDR1 is LNHDA and CDR2 SQIVND (reference sequence). V was pared by 2 bases and J by 3 bases, with 10 bases between. CDR3 length: 14 amino acids. The CDR3 sequence: CASSIQGPHYGYTF. CDR3 DNA sequence: TGTGCCAGTAGTATACAGGGGCCCCACTATGGCTACACCTTC.

The chain has TRBV28 and TRBJ2-7; D perhaps matches TRBD1 (5 bases). Germline V gene data show CDR1 as MDHEN and CDR2 as SYDVKM. The CDR3 sequence is 13 residues long. V was shortened by 6 bases and J by 5 bases, with 14 bases between the two germline ends. CDR3 in DNA: TGTGCCAGCAGGAGTGCGGCAGGGCACGAGCAGTACTTC. Translated, it gives CASRSAAGHEQYF.

The V gene is TRBV6-4, the J gene TRBJ2-2; maybe TRBD2 (6 bases). Looked up from germline, CDR1 is MRHNA and CDR2 is SNTAGT. The CDR3 length is 13 residues. The germline V and J ends were trimmed by 4 bases and 6 bases, with 9 bases remaining between them. Here the CDR3 DNA reads TGTGCCAGCAGTGCCACTAGCTCCGGGGAGCTGTTTTTT. This gives the protein CASSATSSGELFF.

The chain has TRBV5-5 and TRBJ1-4; possibly TRBD1 for D (5 bases). Germline CDR1 SGHKS, CDR2 YYEKEE (reference sequence). Trimming shortened V by 4 bases and J by 5 bases, and 15 bases separated the two germline ends. The CDR3 is made up of 15 amino acids. The CDR3 DNA reads as TGTGCCAGCAGCCTGGTTCCAGGGAGGAATGAAAAACTGTTTTTT. Translated, it gives CASSLVPGRNEKLFF.

This chain joins TRBV5-6 and TRBJ1-3; D possibly corresponds to TRBD1 (5 bases). There are 15 residues in the CDR3. The germline CDR1 and CDR2 sequences are SGHDT and YYEEEE. With 6 bases removed from V and 0 bases from J, the gap between germline ends came to 13 bases. The CDR3 DNA sequence: TGTGCCAGCAAAGACGGACAATTCTCTGGAAACACCATATATTTT. The encoded protein is CASKDGQFSGNTIYF.

V gene TRBV2 combines with J gene TRBJ2-1; weak D call: TRBD1 (5 bases). The germline gives CDR1 SNHLY, CDR2 FYNNEI. This CDR3 comprises 13 residues. V dropped 1 base and J dropped 6 bases, with 7 bases sitting between them. The CDR3 is CASSEGQPNEQFF. CDR3 coding DNA: TGTGCCAGCAGTGAAGGACAGCCCAATGAGCAGTTCTTC.

The chain is built from TRBV7-3 and TRBJ2-1, with TRBD2 as a possible D gene (6 bases). This CDR3 comprises 13 residues. V was clipped by 7 bases and J by 5 bases, with 12 bases between them. Germline assignment: CDR1 SGHTA and CDR2 FQGTGA. CDR3 in amino acids: CASTQGGNNEQFF. The CDR3 coding sequence is TGTGCCAGCACCCAGGGAGGAAACAATGAGCAGTTCTTC. The complete variable domain, with remaining parts taken from reference TRBV7-3 and TRBJ2-1, reads GAGVSQTPSNKVTEKGKYVELRCDPISGHTALYWYRQSLGQGPEFLIYFQGTGAADDSGLPNDRFFAVRPEGSVSTLKIQRTERGDSAVYLCASTQGGNNEQFFGPGTRLTVL.

The gene calls are TRBV5-1 and TRBJ1-1; a possible D gene is TRBD1 (6 bases). V was shortened by 6 bases and J by 1 base, with 13 bases between the two germline ends. The CDR3 runs to 14 residues. In germline, CDR1 is SGHRS, CDR2 YFSETQ. CDR3 sequence reads: CASNKGQQNTEAFF. DNA for the CDR3: TGCGCCAGCAATAAGGGACAACAGAACACTGAAGCTTTCTTT.